The entry below describes one TCR beta chain. There is no known antigen for this receptor. Base qualities are not at hand, and no much larger clone is one base apart. The protocol used for the library was the immunoSEQ multiplex PCR assay. The original methods were these. A statistical classification framework was built for diagnosing cytomegalovirus status from the catalog of TCR beta chain sequences. Imported from immuneACCESS, the table was reduced by TCRdb to in-frame sequences with V and J called. These copies leave out some clones; in studies compared against another copy, an unresolved V gene accounts for under half, and the cause of the remainder is not known. V and J calls and clone size are given by that table; D and trimming were obtained from the DNA. Recorded for this sample are 150,000 or so clones; 75% to 90% of them occurred a single time. The top ten clonotypes cover around 5.9% of the sample.

These data originate in a study of cytomegalovirus exposure and HLA in healthy donors (dated 2017 in TCRdb). Background on the whole study: A later analysis indicated that the 90 to 150 validation repertoires were generated on the platform also employed for the approximately 700 repertoires of the first cohort. The aim of the study was to test whether cataloging public T cell receptors could identify signatures of past pathogen exposure. To predict cytomegalovirus infection status, the study brought together high-throughput TCR immunosequencing, statistical association of individual TCRs with disease status, and machine learning. In addition to the first cohort of around 670 subjects, a separate validation cohort of 120 different subjects was used.

The full study reports these points: The study listed around 160 TCR beta chains as associated with cytomegalovirus. It was suggested by the authors that the approach could potentially be generalized to other disease states and immunological phenotypes. A later analysis had no HLA typing for the validation cohort, so co-occurrence there was scored across all 130 or so repertoires. The classifier was reported to diagnose cytomegalovirus status with high specificity and sensitivity in both the original cohort and the validation cohort. A later analysis found that TCRs clustered in the first cohort also tended to co-occur in the roughly 110 validation repertoires, with more than 90% of cluster scores above 0. In vitro tests confirmed that a few of the cytomegalovirus-associated TCR beta chains recognize cytomegalovirus antigens. Most TCR sequences were observed very rarely across donors, whereas some public TCRs were present in many individuals.

Donors formed part of the validation cohort, which comprised 120 or so subjects and was distinct from the first cohort of under 850 subjects. Spanning cysteine to phenylalanine, the CDR3 consists of 15 amino acids. Solely the CDR3 DNA is kept, with 45 bases framed from the first base. From the germline V gene (reference sequence), CDR1 is LNHNV and CDR2 is YYDKDF. V trim: 3 bases; J trim: 9 bases; unmatched bases: 4. The receptor was isolated from a woman aged 25 to 39 in good health and CMV-seropositive. The specimen was PBMCs. This receptor chain uses TRBV15 and TRBJ2-1; TRBD2 lines up with 14 middle nucleotides. The CDR3 region has the sequence CATSSYGLAGGEQFF. The base sequence is TGTGCCACCAGCAGTTACGGACTAGCGGGAGGTGAGCAGTTCTTC.